The next 23 T cell receptor beta chains were all read from a single sample in a study of shared clonotypes between healthy human individuals (dated by TCRdb to 2019 to 2021). For the CD8 naive samples, CD45RO-negative cells were positively selected for CCR7, yielding a CD45RA+CCR7+ population from which TemRA cells were excluded. Libraries were constructed by the immunoSEQ multiplex PCR assay. TCRdb's version of the immuneACCESS table is confined to in-frame rearrangements and falls short of the full clone set. An unresolved V gene accounts for under half of the shortfall where checked; the remainder is of unknown origin. The sample has some 2,100,000 clones on record, around 93% of them singletons. The ten top clones hold about 1.8% of the sample. The sample comprised naive CD8+ T cells from PBMCs. The cell subset or site label, as the study defines it: CD45RA+CCR7+. The receptor source for this set is a young man in good health. Some clones in this sample may be carry-over from other donors' samples.

The V and J genes are TRBV5-1 and TRBJ2-7; D is unclear. The germline V gene encodes CDR1 SGHRS and CDR2 YFSETQ. The ends were cut back, 2 bases at V and 0 bases at J, with 6 bases in the middle. The CDR3 extends over 13 amino acids. CDR3 nucleotides: TGCGCCAGCAGCTTTGAGATCTCCTACGAGCAGTACTTC. Protein sequence: CASSFEISYEQYF.

The rearrangement joins TRBV19 to TRBJ2-7, with D possibly matching TRBD1 (5 bases). This CDR3 spans 15 amino acids. CDR1 is LNHDA, CDR2 SQIVND, per germline (reference sequence). The ends were cut back, 4 bases at V and 7 bases at J, with 20 bases in the middle. This chain's CDR3 is CASSSGPVQVREQYF. The CDR3 DNA is TGTGCCAGTAGTAGCGGCCCCGTACAGGTGCGGGAGCAGTACTTC.

This clone was recorded only once. The rearrangement joins TRBV7-9 to TRBJ2-1; 9 bases are a match to TRBD1. V was pared by 4 bases and J by 4 bases, with 8 bases of the junction left unmatched. The CDR3 totals 16 residues. In germline, CDR1 is SEHNR, CDR2 FQNEAQ (reference sequence). The DNA for the CDR3 is TGTGCCAGCAGCTCAAGACAGGGGGAAGGTTACAATGAGCAGTTCTTC. Its protein product is CASSSRQGEGYNEQFF. The complete variable domain, with remaining parts taken from reference TRBV7-9 and TRBJ2-1, reads DTGVSQNPRHKITKRGQNVTFRCDPISEHNRLYWYRQTLGQGPEFLTYFQNEAQLEKSRLLSDRFSAERPKGSFSTLEIQRTEQGDSAMYLCASSSRQGEGYNEQFFGPGTRLTVL.

The chain recombines TRBV11-2 with TRBJ2-7; TRBD2 agrees at 10 bases. This CDR3 has 18 amino acids. Germline lookup yields CDR1 SGHAT and CDR2 FQNNGV. Germline trimming cut 4 bases from V and 3 bases from J; bases unmatched to any gene: 15. The CDR3 sequence is CASSSHGQREGRSYEQYF. Here the CDR3 DNA reads TGTGCCAGCAGCTCCCACGGACAGCGGGAGGGCCGCAGCTACGAGCAGTACTTC.

The genes are TRBV6-4 and TRBJ2-3, with D possibly TRBD2 on 5 matching bases. V was clipped by 0 bases and J by 8 bases, with 6 bases between them. In germline, CDR1 is MRHNA, CDR2 SNTAGT. This CDR3 contains 12 residues. Here the CDR3 reads CASSDSGVTQYF. Written as DNA, the CDR3 is TGTGCCAGCAGTGACTCGGGAGTTACGCAGTATTTT.

The chain couples TRBV7-9 to TRBJ2-7; 8 nucleotides match TRBD2. This CDR3 has 13 amino acids. The J segment lost 1 base and the V segment lost 7 bases, leaving 3 bases of the junction unmatched. Germline loops: CDR1 SEHNR, CDR2 FQNEAQ (reference sequence). The CDR3 sequence is CASTAGGSYEQYF. The CDR3 DNA reads TGTGCCAGCACGGCGGGGGGATCCTACGAGCAGTACTTC.

V is TRBV13 and J is TRBJ1-4; TRBD1 aligns across 7 bases. The length of the CDR3 is 14 residues. Looked up from germline, CDR1 is PRHDT and CDR2 is FYEKMQ (reference sequence). V trimming: 5 bases; J trimming: 3 bases; junction bases outside the gene matches: 3. CDR3 bases: TGTGCCAGCAGCCAGGGACAGCCTAATGAAAAACTGTTTTTT. Its protein product is CASSQGQPNEKLFF.

The chain combines TRBV7-9 with TRBJ2-5; D is tentatively TRBD1 or TRBD2 (5 bases each). The V and J ends lost 2 bases and 5 bases respectively, with 15 bases between them. This CDR3 region has 15 residues. The germline CDR1 and CDR2 sequences are SEHNR and FQNEAQ (reference sequence). DNA for the CDR3: TGTGCCAGCAGCTTACGGCAGGGAGTAAGGGAGACCCAGTACTTC. It encodes CASSLRQGVRETQYF.

The chain joins TRBV27 to TRBJ2-7, with 7 bases that match TRBD1. CDR1 is MNHEY, CDR2 SMNVEV, per germline (reference sequence). V lost 7 bases, J lost 7 bases, and 13 bases stayed unmatched. The CDR3 sequence is 14 residues long. CDR3 in amino acids: CASTLTGNLGEQYF. CDR3 DNA sequence: TGTGCCAGCACCCTGACAGGGAACCTAGGTGAGCAGTACTTC.

The chain employs TRBV7-9 and TRBJ2-3; D is uncertain. V lost 8 bases and J lost 6, with 6 bases in between. There are 10 residues in the CDR3. In germline, CDR1 is SEHNR, CDR2 FQNEAQ (reference sequence). The CDR3 region has the DNA TGTGCCAGCGGCCCGGATACGCAGTATTTT. This gives the protein CASGPDTQYF.

The rearrangement links TRBV5-1 to TRBJ2-7; perhaps TRBD2 as D (5 bases). The CDR3 has 14 amino acids. Trimming cost V 2 bases and J 7 bases, with 16 bases left between them. In germline, CDR1 is SGHRS, CDR2 YFSETQ. Written as DNA, the CDR3 is TGCGCCAGCAGCTTCCCGGGTCCCACGGGGGAGCAGTACTTC. Translated, it gives CASSFPGPTGEQYF. The entire variable domain, with the rest obtained from reference TRBV5-1 and TRBJ2-7, is as follows: KAGVTQTPRYLIKTRGQQVTLSCSPISGHRSVSWYQQTPGQGLQFLFEYFSETQRNKGNFPGRFSGRQFSNSRSEMNVSTLELGDSALYLCASSFPGPTGEQYFGPGTRLTVT.

The chain uses TRBV7-9 and TRBJ2-1; D ambiguous. Germline CDR1 and CDR2: SEHNR and FQNEAQ (reference sequence). V was shortened by 6 bases and J by 8 bases, with 14 bases between the two germline ends. CDR3 length equals 13 residues. CDR3 amino acids: CASSSPRADEQFF. The DNA for the CDR3 is TGTGCCAGCAGTTCTCCACGGGCGGATGAGCAGTTCTTC. Full variable domain (outside the CDR3, taken from reference TRBV7-9 and TRBJ2-1): DTGVSQNPRHKITKRGQNVTFRCDPISEHNRLYWYRQTLGQGPEFLTYFQNEAQLEKSRLLSDRFSAERPKGSFSTLEIQRTEQGDSAMYLCASSSPRADEQFFGPGTRLTVL.

The rearrangement uses TRBV29-1 and TRBJ1-4, with unresolved D. Germline-derived CDR1 and CDR2 are SQVTM and ANQGSEA. This CDR3 contains 13 residues. Trimming took off 6 bases at V and 8 bases at J, with 16 bases between the two ends. The CDR3 spells CSVVWALEEKLFF. In DNA form, the CDR3 reads TGCAGCGTCGTCTGGGCCCTGGAGGAAAAACTGTTTTTT.

V gene TRBV6-1 combines with J gene TRBJ2-4; 8 bases are shared with TRBD2. This CDR3 has 17 residues. From germline, CDR1 is MNHNS and CDR2 SASEGT. After removal of 2 bases from V and 3 bases from J, the junction contained 9 bases not matched to a gene. CDR3 residues: CASSEKGLEVFKNIQYF. CDR3 nucleotides: TGTGCCAGCAGTGAAAAGGGACTAGAGGTTTTCAAAAACATTCAGTACTTC.

The chain is built from TRBV27 and TRBJ2-1, with a possible D match to TRBD2 (6 bases). CDR1 is MNHEY and CDR2 is SMNVEV in the germline V gene (reference sequence). This CDR3 comprises 16 residues. Trimming shortened V by 3 bases and J by 0 bases, and 12 bases separated the two germline ends. The DNA of the CDR3 is TGTGCCAGCAGTTTTAGCGGAAGAAGCTCCTACAATGAGCAGTTCTTC. It specifies CASSFSGRSSYNEQFF.

Worth noting for this clone: Distinct nucleotide sequences in the sample also encode this CDR3. The V and J genes are TRBV28 and TRBJ2-7; a weak D match, TRBD1 (7 bases). The germline V gene has CDR1 MDHEN and CDR2 SYDVKM. The CDR3 totals 14 residues. The V end lost 3 bases, the J end lost 2 bases, and 11 bases lay between the germline ends. The CDR3 reads CASSFGRGAYEQYF. The CDR3, as DNA: TGTGCCAGCAGTTTCGGCAGGGGGGCCTACGAGCAGTACTTC.

The rearrangement joins TRBV27 to TRBJ2-1, with a weak D call TRBD2 (6 bases). This CDR3 comprises 12 residues. In germline, CDR1 is MNHEY, CDR2 SMNVEV (reference sequence). V was cut by 10 bases and J by 7 bases, with 14 bases left in between. CDR3 amino acids: CATRRGPNEQFF. The CDR3, as DNA: TGTGCCACAAGGAGGGGCCCAAATGAGCAGTTCTTC.

About this clone: The sample holds other DNA sequences that translate to the same CDR3. The chain couples TRBV18 to TRBJ2-7; TRBD1 aligns across 9 bases. CDR1 and CDR2 (germline): KGHSH, LQKENI. J gave up 2 bases and V 3 bases, and 5 bases lay outside the gene matches. This CDR3 is built from 15 residues. CDR3 DNA: TGTGCCAGCTCACCCCCGGACAGGGGCCCCTACGAGCAGTACTTC. Translation: CASSPPDRGPYEQYF.

The chain has TRBV28 and TRBJ1-3, with D possibly TRBD1 on 5 matching bases. Between the trimmed V and J ends, which lost 5 bases and 0 bases, there was a span of 14 bases. The CDR3 is 16 residues long. Germline CDR1 is MDHEN and CDR2 is SYDVKM. Written as DNA, the CDR3 is TGTGCCAGCAGTCCGAGGGACTCCCTCTCTGGAAACACCATATATTTT. Its translation: CASSPRDSLSGNTIYF.

This clone appeared once. The gene calls are TRBV7-9 and TRBJ2-1; TRBD1 matches at 9 bases. CDR1 is SEHNR, CDR2 FQNEAQ, per germline (reference sequence). The length of the CDR3 is 18 residues. Germline trimming cut 1 base from V and 10 bases from J; bases unmatched to any gene: 17. CDR3: CASSLVGAPGQGQAEQFF. DNA for the CDR3: TGTGCCAGCAGCTTAGTTGGGGCCCCGGGACAGGGCCAGGCGGAGCAGTTCTTC.

The rearrangement links TRBV6-6 to TRBJ1-5, with 9 bases identical to TRBD1. Losses at the gene ends were 6 bases for V and 2 bases for J; bases not matched to a gene: 5. The CDR3 contains 15 residues. Germline assignment: CDR1 MNHNY and CDR2 SVGAGI (reference sequence). DNA for the CDR3: TGTGCCAGCAGCTTGACAGGGGGTGGCAATCAGCCCCAGCATTTT. Residues: CASSLTGGGNQPQHF.

This clone was recorded a few times. The identical CDR3 is also encoded by other nucleotide sequences in the sample. The chain links TRBV7-9 to TRBJ2-5; D remains ambiguous. The V gene's germline CDR1 is SEHNR and CDR2 FQNEAQ (reference sequence). The CDR3 consists of 11 residues. Deletions cut 2 bases from V and 7 bases from J, with 5 bases between. CDR3 nucleotide sequence: TGTGCCAGCAGCTTACCAGGGACCCAGTACTTC. Encoded protein: CASSLPGTQYF.

The V call is TRBV11-2, the J call TRBJ2-1; 14 bases are shared with TRBD2. Germline V gene data show CDR1 as SGHAT and CDR2 as FQNNGV. This CDR3 contains 16 residues. The ends lost 2 bases at V and 10 bases at J; junction bases unmatched: 7. The CDR3 sequence: CASSLRGTSGRWEQFF. CDR3 nucleotides: TGTGCCAGCAGCTTAAGGGGGACTAGCGGGAGATGGGAGCAGTTCTTC.